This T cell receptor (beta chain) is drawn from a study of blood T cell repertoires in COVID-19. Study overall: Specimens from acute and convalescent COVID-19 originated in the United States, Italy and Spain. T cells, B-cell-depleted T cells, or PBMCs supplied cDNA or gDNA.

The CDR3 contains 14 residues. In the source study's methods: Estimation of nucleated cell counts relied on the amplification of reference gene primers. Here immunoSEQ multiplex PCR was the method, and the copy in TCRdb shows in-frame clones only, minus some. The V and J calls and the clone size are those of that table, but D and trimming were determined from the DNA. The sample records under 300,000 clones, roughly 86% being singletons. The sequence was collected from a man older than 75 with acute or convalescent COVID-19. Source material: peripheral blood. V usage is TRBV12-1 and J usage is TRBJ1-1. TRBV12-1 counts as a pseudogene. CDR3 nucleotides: TGTGCCAGCAGCGCCTTGGGAGGAGGCACTGAAGCTTTCTTT. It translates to CASSALGGGTEAFF.